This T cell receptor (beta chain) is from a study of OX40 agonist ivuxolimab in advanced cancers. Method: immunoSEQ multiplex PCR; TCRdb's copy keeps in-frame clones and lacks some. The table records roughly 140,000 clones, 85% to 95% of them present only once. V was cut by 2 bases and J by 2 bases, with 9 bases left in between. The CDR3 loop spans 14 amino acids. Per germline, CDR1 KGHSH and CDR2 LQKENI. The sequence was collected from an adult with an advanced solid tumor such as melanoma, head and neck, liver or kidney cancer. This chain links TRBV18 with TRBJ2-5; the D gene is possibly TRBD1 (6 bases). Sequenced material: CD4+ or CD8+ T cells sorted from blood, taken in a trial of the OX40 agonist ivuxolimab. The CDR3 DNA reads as TGTGCCAGCTCACCAACAGGGTTACAAGAGACCCAGTACTTC. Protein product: CASSPTGLQETQYF.